The 20 T cell receptor beta chains below come from one sample, sequenced in a study of blood T cell repertoires in COVID-19. The method was immunoSEQ multiplex PCR; TCRdb's version includes in-frame clones alone and lacks a portion of them. The data hold about 64,000 clones, with approximately 84% observed a single time. The sample consisted of peripheral blood. All receptors derive from a man aged 45-60 years with active COVID-19.

The V and J genes are TRBV9 and TRBJ2-5; D perhaps matches TRBD2 (6 bases). Between the trimmed V and J ends, which lost 4 bases and 4 bases, there was a span of 14 bases. The CDR3 sequence is 14 residues long. Germline V gives CDR1 SGDLS, CDR2 YYNGEE. The CDR3 region has the DNA TGTGCCAGCAGCCCCTGGGACTCGGGAGAGACCCAGTACTTC. Protein: CASSPWDSGETQYF.

The chain combines TRBV6-6 with TRBJ1-6, with D maybe TRBD1 (6 bases). The CDR3 has 16 residues. Per the germline V gene, CDR1 is MNHNY and CDR2 is SVGAGI (reference sequence). V was clipped by 8 bases and J by 2 bases, with 16 bases between them. CDR3 DNA: TGTGCCAGCGGGGGGGCAAATAATCCCTATAATTCACCCCTCCACTTT. It specifies CASGGANNPYNSPLHF.

The genes are TRBV7-2 and TRBJ2-3; D might be TRBD2 (6 bases). This CDR3 contains 17 residues. V was shortened by 4 bases and J by 8 bases, with 25 bases between the two germline ends. Germline CDR1 reads SGHTA; CDR2 reads FQGNSA. CDR3 region: CASSCWEVSGGEGTQYF. The DNA for the CDR3 is TGTGCCAGCAGCTGCTGGGAGGTATCTGGAGGAGAAGGTACGCAGTATTTT.

The CDR3 sequence is CASSNMRGCRNFGNEKLFF. CDR3 sequence (DNA): TGTGCCAGCAGCAATATGAGAGGGTGTCGCAACTTTGGTAATGAAAAACTGTTTTTT. The genes are TRBV21-1 and TRBJ1-4. TRBV21-1 is given as a pseudogene. The CDR3 is 19 residues long.

The chain links TRBV3-1 (or the pseudogene TRBV3-2) to TRBJ1-4; 8 bases fit TRBD1. The CDR3 runs to 15 residues. Trimming took 5 bases from V and 2 from J; bases not matched to a gene: 4. Germline V gene data show CDR1 as LGHDT and CDR2 as YNNKEL (reference sequence). CDR3: CASSARTGTNEKLFF. The CDR3 region has the DNA TGTGCCAGCAGCGCCCGGACAGGGACTAATGAAAAACTGTTTTTT.

The chain links TRBV13 to TRBJ2-1; tentative D call: TRBD2 (5 bases). The V gene lost 5 bases and the J gene lost 1 base, with 12 bases spanning the gap. Germline V lookup: CDR1 PRHDT, CDR2 FYEKMQ (reference sequence). This CDR3 has 15 residues. As DNA, the CDR3 is TGTGCCAGCAGCCTTAGCCGGGGTTCCTACAATGAGCAGTTCTTC. Translation: CASSLSRGSYNEQFF. Based on the CDR3 plus reference TRBV13 and TRBJ2-1, the full variable domain is AAGVIQSPRHLIKEKRETATLKCYPIPRHDTVYWYQQGPGQDPQFLISFYEKMQSDKGSIPDRFSAQQFSDYHSELNMSSLELGDSALYFCASSLSRGSYNEQFFGPGTRLTVL.

The chain carries TRBV3-1 (or the pseudogene TRBV3-2) and TRBJ2-3, with D possibly TRBD1 on 6 matching bases. Germline loops: CDR1 LGHDT, CDR2 YNNKEL (reference sequence). V was shortened by 2 bases and J by 2 bases, with 17 bases between the two germline ends. The CDR3 is 17 residues long. DNA for the CDR3: TGTGCCAGCAGCCAACATACAGGGTTCAAATTCACAGATACGCAGTATTTT. Residues: CASSQHTGFKFTDTQYF.

The genes are TRBV11-1 and TRBJ2-1; D gene uncertain. Germline assignment: CDR1 SGHAT and CDR2 FQDESV (reference sequence). With 8 bases removed from V and 6 bases from J, the gap between germline ends came to 17 bases. The CDR3 is made up of 14 amino acids. The CDR3 nucleotides read TGTGCCAGCTGCCCGGTCGCCTTGGTCAATGAGCAGTTCTTC. It is translated as CASCPVALVNEQFF.

J is TRBJ2-1 and V is TRBV2, with 13 bases fitting TRBD2. The V and J ends lost 5 bases and 3 bases, in that order; junction bases with no gene match: 7. The CDR3 covers 17 residues. Germline values: CDR1 SNHLY, CDR2 FYNNEI. CDR3 in amino acids: CASSLRTSGGLYNEQFF. The CDR3 DNA is TGTGCCAGCAGTCTAAGGACTAGCGGGGGCCTCTACAATGAGCAGTTCTTC.

The rearrangement uses TRBV4-1 and TRBJ2-1; 10 positions agree with TRBD2. V shed 1 base and J 3 bases; nucleotides not matched to a gene: 9. Germline assignment: CDR1 MGHRA and CDR2 YSYEKL. The CDR3 spans 18 residues. CDR3 residues: CASSQGLILAGLYNEQFF. CDR3 DNA: TGCGCCAGCAGCCAAGGCCTTATACTAGCGGGGCTCTACAATGAGCAGTTCTTC.

The J gene is TRBJ2-2, the V gene TRBV27, with D perhaps TRBD2 (7 bases). The CDR3 loop spans 17 amino acids. The germline V gene has CDR1 MNHEY and CDR2 SMNVEV (reference sequence). Trimming removed 8 bases from V and 0 bases from J, with 19 bases in between. CDR3 coding DNA: TGTGCCAGCGGTATGCCGCGGGGGCCCGCGAACACCGGGGAGCTGTTTTTT. It specifies CASGMPRGPANTGELFF.

This chain links TRBV5-8 with TRBJ1-4; 9 nucleotides match TRBD1. The germline V gene encodes CDR1 SGHTS and CDR2 YDEGEE. The trim removed 1 base at V and 10 bases at J, leaving 5 bases unmatched. The CDR3 contains 14 residues. CDR3 nucleotide sequence: TGTGCCAGCAGCTTGCGACAGGGGGGTGGAAAACTGTTTTTT. It translates to CASSLRQGGGKLFF.

The chain combines TRBV5-1 with TRBJ2-3; 12 bases match TRBD2. After removal of 5 bases from V and 5 bases from J, the junction contained 15 bases not matched to a gene. The CDR3 totals 18 residues. Germline V gene sequence: CDR1 SGHRS, CDR2 YFSETQ. CDR3 protein: CASRQLAGGVQRGDTQYF. The CDR3 DNA sequence: TGCGCCAGCAGACAACTAGCGGGAGGCGTCCAACGGGGAGATACGCAGTATTTT. The full variable domain, completed using reference TRBV5-1 and TRBJ2-3, is KAGVTQTPRYLIKTRGQQVTLSCSPISGHRSVSWYQQTPGQGLQFLFEYFSETQRNKGNFPGRFSGRQFSNSRSEMNVSTLELGDSALYLCASRQLAGGVQRGDTQYFGPGTRLTVL.

This chain connects TRBV5-1 to TRBJ1-4; a possible D gene is TRBD1 (6 bases). V lost 4 bases and J lost 8, with 21 bases in between. Germline V gene lookup returns CDR1 SGHRS and CDR2 YFSETQ. The CDR3 is made up of 16 amino acids. CDR3 DNA: TGCGCCAGCAGCCCCCGGGAGGTGGGGGCTGGAGAAAAACTGTTTTTT. Protein product: CASSPREVGAGEKLFF.

The chain uses TRBV4-2 and TRBJ1-1; D is unresolved. V was cut by 0 bases and J by 1 base, with 9 bases left in between. CDR1 LGHNA and CDR2 YNFKEQ come from the germline V gene. The CDR3 spans 15 residues. This CDR3 is CASSQDPGTNTEAFF. The CDR3 nucleotides read TGTGCCAGCAGCCAAGATCCGGGTACGAACACTGAAGCTTTCTTT.

V and J are TRBV5-1 and TRBJ2-2; unclear D gene. The CDR3 runs to 18 residues. Germline lookup yields CDR1 SGHRS and CDR2 YFSETQ. Trimming shortened V by 0 bases and J by 4 bases, and 19 bases separated the two germline ends. CDR3 sequence reads: CASSLGYGTQKSTGELFF. CDR3 bases: TGCGCCAGCAGCTTGGGGTATGGAACACAGAAATCCACCGGGGAGCTGTTTTTT.

The chain joins TRBV18 to TRBJ2-7; no reliable D call. V was cut by 0 bases and J by 6 bases, with 12 bases left in between. Germline lookup yields CDR1 KGHSH and CDR2 LQKENI. The CDR3 has 14 amino acids. For the CDR3, the DNA is TGTGCCAGCTCACCACCGCCTATCCCTTTCGAGCAGTACTTC. Its protein is CASSPPPIPFEQYF.

The rearrangement uses TRBV14 and TRBJ2-2, with 7 bases identical to TRBD1. Germline V lookup: CDR1 SGHDN, CDR2 FVKESK. The CDR3 sequence is 15 residues long. The J segment lost 4 bases and the V segment lost 3 bases, leaving 5 bases of the junction unmatched. The CDR3 sequence: CASSHWDRGTGELFF. In nucleotides, the CDR3 is TGTGCCAGCAGCCACTGGGACAGAGGCACCGGGGAGCTGTTTTTT.

This chain connects TRBV6-2 or TRBV6-3 to TRBJ2-1; 9 nucleotides align to TRBD2. With 3 bases clipped from V and 9 bases from J, the junction kept 6 bases outside the gene matches. Germline V lookup: CDR1 MNHEY, CDR2 SVGEGT. The CDR3 runs to 14 residues. CDR3: CASSYAGGLREQFF. CDR3 coding DNA: TGTGCCAGCAGTTATGCGGGAGGGCTACGTGAGCAGTTCTTC.

The rearrangement joins TRBV29-1 to TRBJ2-5, with D possibly matching TRBD2 (7 bases). Germline V gene sequence: CDR1 SQVTM, CDR2 ANQGSEA. There are 15 residues in the CDR3. Trimming removed 3 bases from V and 7 bases from J, with 21 bases in between. This CDR3 is CSVDWSGGLIGTQYF. DNA for the CDR3: TGCAGCGTTGATTGGTCCGGGGGGCTTATTGGGACCCAGTACTTC.